This T cell receptor beta chain is drawn from a study of blood T cell repertoires in COVID-19. Study overall: Acute-phase and convalescent COVID-19 samples originated in the United States, Italy and Spain.

V dropped 2 bases and J dropped 7; count of bases not matched to a gene: 10. Looked up from germline, CDR1 is SGHTA and CDR2 is FQGNSA. The CDR3 sequence is 17 residues long. Followed over time, Seattle patients had been enrolled while infection was active. In the study's own analysis: For nucleated cells, counts were estimated from reference gene primer amplification. Repertoires were generated with immunoSEQ multiplex PCR, while TCRdb's copy carries only in-frame clones and drops some. V, J and clone size are taken as reported in that table, and D and trimming were inferred from the DNA itself. The sample gives 250,000 to 350,000 clones, about 81% of which show up once; roughly 1.5% is in the top ten.

The chain uses TRBV7-2 and TRBJ1-6; TRBD1 agrees at 8 bases. The receptor's source is a human donor with COVID-19, enrolled during active disease. The donor label of this sample is uncertain. Sequencing input: peripheral blood. In DNA, the CDR3 is TGTGCCAGCAGCTTACAGGGGGCGTTATCCCCAAATTCACCCCTCCACTTT. It encodes CASSLQGALSPNSPLHF.